What follows is one T cell receptor beta chain and its context. These data come from a study of blood T cell repertoires in COVID-19. The assay was immunoSEQ multiplex PCR, and TCRdb's table has in-frame clones only and misses some. Among more than 250,000 clones, about 87% were seen once, and the ten largest hold around 9.2%. This clonotype was sampled from a human donor in a cohort sampled during active COVID-19. The sample consisted of peripheral blood.

The CDR3 sequence: CASSRTGTGLYEQYF. As DNA, the CDR3 is TGTGCCAGCAGCCGGACCGGGACAGGACTTTACGAGCAGTACTTC. The chain joins TRBV5-4 to TRBJ2-7; 8 bases map to TRBD1. CDR1 is SGHNT, CDR2 YYREEE, per germline (reference sequence). The CDR3 loop spans 15 amino acids. The junction had 10 bases not matched to a gene; V was cut back by 4 bases and J by 4 bases.